Each of the 9 T cell receptor beta chains below was sequenced from the same sample in a study of T cell clusters in autoimmune cytopenias. TRB rearrangements were amplified by touch-down multiplex PCR with mixed TRB-A/B primers. TCRdb reprocessed the multiplex PCR reads and keeps a single row for each CDR3 protein, giving no DNA. The table counts some 3,900 distinct CDR3 sequences; under 30% lies in the top ten. TRB was amplified from approximately 230 ng of peripheral blood genomic DNA per sample. The material sequenced was peripheral blood. These receptors were obtained from a human donor with an autoimmune cytopenia or autoimmune hepatitis (not recorded which).

Measured by frequency, this clonotype is medium-sized. This sequence joins TRBV30 and TRBJ2-1; TCRdb calls TRBD1, which cannot be checked without DNA. The CDR3 sequence is 13 residues long. Germline-derived CDR1 and CDR2 are GTSNPN and SVGIG (reference sequence). The chain's CDR3 is CACLGPGFGEQFF.

This clonotype ranks as medium-sized (0.01 to 0.1%) in terms of frequency. The chain links TRBV6-1 to TRBJ2-7. Per the germline V gene, CDR1 is MNHNS and CDR2 is SASEGT. The CDR3 consists of 14 residues. The CDR3 protein is CASSDTPLVYEQYF.

The chain is built from TRBV12-3 or TRBV12-4 and TRBJ1-1; with no DNA, the TCRdb D assignment of TRBD1 cannot be verified. This CDR3 region has 13 residues. CDR3 protein: CASSPYRDTEAFF.

The chain combines TRBV11-1 with TRBJ2-7. Germline V gene data show CDR1 as SGHAT and CDR2 as FQDESV (reference sequence). The CDR3 extends over 14 amino acids. This chain's CDR3 is CAEAWSHSSYEQYF.

The CDR3 here is CASTPLLSTDTQYF. The rearrangement uses TRBV7-2 and TRBJ2-3. Per germline, CDR1 SGHTA and CDR2 FQGNSA. The length of the CDR3 is 14 residues. Based on the CDR3 plus reference TRBV7-2 and TRBJ2-3, the full variable domain is GAGVSQSPSNKVTEKGKDVELRCDPISGHTALYWYRQSLGQGLEFLIYFQGNSAPDKSGLPSDRFSAERTGGSVSTLTIQRTQQEDSAVYLCASTPLLSTDTQYFGPGTRLTVL.

By frequency, this clonotype is medium-sized. The chain employs TRBV5-6 and TRBJ1-6. The CDR3 covers 15 residues. CDR1 SGHDT and CDR2 YYEEEE come from the germline V gene. The CDR3 loop is CASSTQRGYNSPLHF.

This clonotype is classed as medium-sized by frequency. The J gene is TRBJ1-5, the V gene TRBV10-3; there is no DNA to check the TCRdb D call of TRBD1. Germline loops: CDR1 ENHRY, CDR2 SYGVKD. This CDR3 spans 14 amino acids. The CDR3: CAIRGQGNNQPQHF.

According to its frequency, this clonotype is medium-sized. V gene TRBV6-5 combines with J gene TRBJ2-3. CDR3 length: 14 amino acids. CDR1 is MNHEY and CDR2 is SVGAGI in the germline V gene. CDR3 in amino acids: CASSYSSDRDTQYF.

The chain carries TRBV18 and TRBJ2-1. Germline assignment: CDR1 KGHSH and CDR2 LQKENI. There are 15 residues in the CDR3. The CDR3 sequence is CASPVSGSPLYEQFF.